This is a list of T cell receptor beta chains from one sample in a study of a mutant IDH1 vaccine in newly diagnosed glioma. Libraries were prepared by immunoSEQ multiplex PCR; TCRdb keeps only in-frame clonotypes and omits some of them. The sample consists of around 37,000 clones, over 85% of them appearing once. The material was PBMCs, obtained from a glioma patient treated with radiotherapy, temozolomide or both. The receptor set was obtained from a man younger than 30 with glioma. Each CDR3 is given with its conserved first and last residue. Each record gives: clone size, D gene, J gene, V gene, CDR3 DNA, CDR3 protein. A D gene is named only where the DNA matches it firmly. For some rows the clone size is stated as once, few or many, or as a class when expanded; others skip it.

clone size: -
D gene: -
J gene: TRBJ2-6
V gene: TRBV11-2
CDR3 DNA: TGTGCCAGCAGCTTAGATCGGTGGTCTGGGGCCAACGTCCTGACTTTC
CDR3 protein: CASSLDRWSGANVLTF

clone size: once
D gene: TRBD2
J gene: TRBJ2-1
V gene: TRBV30
CDR3 DNA: TGTGCCTGGAGCGGTGGGCTAGCGGGAGGACGCTCCTACAATGAGCAGTTCTTC
CDR3 protein: CAWSGGLAGGRSYNEQFF

clone size: once
D gene: -
J gene: TRBJ1-5
V gene: TRBV6-1
CDR3 DNA: TGTGCCAGCACTCCCGAGTGGACCCAGCCCCAGCATTTT
CDR3 protein: CASTPEWTQPQHF

clone size: -
D gene: -
J gene: TRBJ2-7
V gene: TRBV30
CDR3 DNA: TGTGCCTGGAGTGTACGGGTTGACTACGAGCAGTACTTC
CDR3 protein: CAWSVRVDYEQYF

clone size: -
D gene: -
J gene: TRBJ2-6
V gene: TRBV4-1
CDR3 DNA: TGCGCCAGCAGCATGGACAGAAAAGAAAACTCTGGGGCCAACGTCCTGACTTTC
CDR3 protein: CASSMDRKENSGANVLTF

clone size: -
D gene: TRBD1
J gene: TRBJ1-1
V gene: TRBV27
CDR3 DNA: TGTGCCAGCAGTCAAGGACAGGGCACGATCACTGAAGCTTTCTTT
CDR3 protein: CASSQGQGTITEAFF

clone size: -
D gene: -
J gene: TRBJ1-2
V gene: TRBV28
CDR3 DNA: TGTGCCAGCAATAGGGGGGGCGACACCCATGGCTACACCTTC
CDR3 protein: CASNRGGDTHGYTF

clone size: once
D gene: TRBD1
J gene: TRBJ1-1
V gene: TRBV4-2
CDR3 DNA: TGTGCCAGCAGCCAAGATTTGTGGGGATGGACAGGGGAAGCTTTCTTT
CDR3 protein: CASSQDLWGWTGEAFF

clone size: -
D gene: -
J gene: TRBJ2-1
V gene: TRBV9
CDR3 DNA: TGTGCCAGCAGCGTAGTCCTAGAGCGAATGATTACTGAGCAGTTCTTC
CDR3 protein: CASSVVLERMITEQFF

clone size: once
D gene: -
J gene: TRBJ1-1
V gene: TRBV14
CDR3 DNA: TGTGCCAGCAGCCAAAGTGTTTCAGGGGCGAACACTGAAGCTTTCTTT
CDR3 protein: CASSQSVSGANTEAFF

clone size: -
D gene: TRBD1
J gene: TRBJ2-1
V gene: TRBV5-1
CDR3 DNA: TGCGCCAGCAGCTTGGCCCTGACAGGGAAGGGGTCCTACAATGAGCAGTTCTTC
CDR3 protein: CASSLALTGKGSYNEQFF

clone size: -
D gene: -
J gene: TRBJ1-5
V gene: TRBV27
CDR3 DNA: TGTGCCAGCAGTACGGGTCGTGGCAATCAGCCCCAGCATTTT
CDR3 protein: CASSTGRGNQPQHF

clone size: -
D gene: -
J gene: TRBJ1-2
V gene: TRBV6-6
CDR3 DNA: TGTGCCAGCAGTTACTACGGCAGAAACTATGGCTACACCTTC
CDR3 protein: CASSYYGRNYGYTF

clone size: -
D gene: -
J gene: TRBJ2-4
V gene: TRBV15
CDR3 DNA: TGTGCCACCAGCAGAGAGGGGGGCGGAGCGACACTAGCCAAAAACATTCAGTACTTC
CDR3 protein: CATSREGGGATLAKNIQYF

clone size: -
D gene: -
J gene: TRBJ1-5
V gene: TRBV28
CDR3 DNA: TGTGCCAGCAGTTTGAGCAGAATCGCCCAGCATTTT
CDR3 protein: CASSLSRIAQHF

clone size: few
D gene: -
J gene: TRBJ1-3
V gene: TRBV14
CDR3 DNA: TGTGCCAGCAGCCAAGACAGGCCCCCTGGAAACACCATATATTTT
CDR3 protein: CASSQDRPPGNTIYF

clone size: -
D gene: TRBD1
J gene: TRBJ2-7
V gene: TRBV2
CDR3 DNA: TGTGCCATAACACAGGGGCCCTACGAGCAGTACTTC
CDR3 protein: CAITQGPYEQYF

clone size: -
D gene: -
J gene: TRBJ1-1
V gene: TRBV20-1
CDR3 DNA: TGCAGTGCTAGTTTCCAAGCTTTCTTT
CDR3 protein: CSASFQAFF

clone size: -
D gene: -
J gene: TRBJ2-2
V gene: TRBV19
CDR3 DNA: TGTGCCAGTAGTTCGGGGAGTGTATCCTACCTCCCGAACACCGGGGAGCTGTTTTTT
CDR3 protein: CASSSGSVSYLPNTGELFF

clone size: -
D gene: -
J gene: TRBJ1-1
V gene: TRBV28
CDR3 DNA: TGTGCCAGCTCGCTCAGAATCAACACTGAAGCTTTCTTT
CDR3 protein: CASSLRINTEAFF

clone size: -
D gene: -
J gene: TRBJ2-1
V gene: TRBV18
CDR3 DNA: TGTGCCAGCTCCCGGACTCGAGACAATGAGCAGTTCTTC
CDR3 protein: CASSRTRDNEQFF

clone size: -
D gene: TRBD1
J gene: TRBJ2-1
V gene: TRBV25-1
CDR3 DNA: TGTGCCAGCAGTCCGACGGACAGGGGGTACAGTGAGCAGTTCTTC
CDR3 protein: CASSPTDRGYSEQFF

clone size: -
D gene: TRBD1
J gene: TRBJ1-4
V gene: TRBV5-1
CDR3 DNA: TGCGCCAGCAGCACCGGACAGGGAGGTGAAAAACTGTTTTTT
CDR3 protein: CASSTGQGGEKLFF

clone size: -
D gene: TRBD1
J gene: TRBJ2-7
V gene: TRBV4-3
CDR3 DNA: TGCGCCAGCAGCCTGGGACAGGGGGATCCATACGAGCAGTACTTC
CDR3 protein: CASSLGQGDPYEQYF

clone size: -
D gene: TRBD2
J gene: TRBJ2-7
V gene: TRBV5-4
CDR3 DNA: TGTGCCAGCAGCTTGGCGGGGGGGTCCTACGAGCAGTACTTC
CDR3 protein: CASSLAGGSYEQYF